The entry below describes one T cell receptor beta chain. The antigen is undetermined. The data stem from a study of blood T cells in healthy people across ages. A sample-barcoded 5' primer and a J-beta primer mix were used in a second PCR of roughly 7 to 12 cycles. Each cDNA molecule carried a tag from a template-switch adaptor that contained 12 random nucleotides. TCRdb reprocessed the 5' RACE reads via MiXCR and lists one record per CDR3 protein. The sample includes over 1,500,000 distinct CDR3 sequences, around 48% of them seen just once. Whole-study results and caveats: Both higher diversity and more naive CD4+ cells marked long-lived donors when set against aged donors.

The amount of total RNA extracted per sample was at least 5 micrograms. The CDR3 is 20 residues long. V lost 0 bases to trimming and J lost 0 bases; unmatched junction nucleotides: 11. CDR1 is SGHRS and CDR2 is YFSETQ in the germline V gene. Sample: blood. V and J are TRBV5-1 and TRBJ2-6; TRBD1 matches 8 bases. The source is a middle-aged woman in good health. The CDR3 coding sequence is TGCGCCAGCAGCTTGGCCGGCGTGACAGGGGCCGGCTCTGGGGCCAACGTCCTGACTTTC. Protein product: CASSLAGVTGAGSGANVLTF.